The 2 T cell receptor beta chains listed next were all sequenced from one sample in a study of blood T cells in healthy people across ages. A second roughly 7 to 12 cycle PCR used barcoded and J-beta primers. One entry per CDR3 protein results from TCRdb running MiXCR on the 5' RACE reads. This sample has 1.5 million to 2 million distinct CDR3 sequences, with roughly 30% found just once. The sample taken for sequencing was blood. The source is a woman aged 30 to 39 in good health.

CDR3 residues: CASTREGMFSEKLFF. DNA for the CDR3: TGCGCCAGCACCAGGGAAGGGATGTTCAGTGAAAAACTGTTTTTT. The gene calls are TRBV5-1 and TRBJ1-4; a possible D gene is TRBD1 (5 bases). The V end was cut by 6 bases, the J end by 7 bases, with 19 bases between. Germline values: CDR1 SGHRS, CDR2 YFSETQ. The CDR3 is 15 residues long.

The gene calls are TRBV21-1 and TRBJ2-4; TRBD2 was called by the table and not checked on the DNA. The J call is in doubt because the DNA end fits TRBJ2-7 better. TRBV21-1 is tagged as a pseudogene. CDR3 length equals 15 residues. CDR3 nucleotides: TGTGCCAGCAGCAAATGGAATAGCGGGAGATACGAGCAGTACTTC. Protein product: CASSKWNSGRYEQYF.